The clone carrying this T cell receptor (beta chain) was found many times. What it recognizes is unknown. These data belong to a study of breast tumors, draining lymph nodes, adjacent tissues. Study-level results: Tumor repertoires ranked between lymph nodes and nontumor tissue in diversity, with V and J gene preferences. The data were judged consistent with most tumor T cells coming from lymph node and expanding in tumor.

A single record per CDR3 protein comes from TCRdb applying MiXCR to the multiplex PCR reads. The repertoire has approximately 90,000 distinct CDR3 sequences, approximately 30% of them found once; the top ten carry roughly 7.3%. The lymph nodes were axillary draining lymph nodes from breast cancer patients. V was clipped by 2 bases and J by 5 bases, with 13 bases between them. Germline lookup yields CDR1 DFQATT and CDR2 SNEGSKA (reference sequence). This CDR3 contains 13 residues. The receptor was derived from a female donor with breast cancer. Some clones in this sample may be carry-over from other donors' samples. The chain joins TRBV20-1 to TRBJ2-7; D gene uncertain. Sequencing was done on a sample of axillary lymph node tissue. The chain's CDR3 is CSARQTTLDEQYF. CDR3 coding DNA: TGCAGTGCTAGACAAACCACTCTAGACGAGCAGTACTTC.